The present entry profiles one T cell receptor (beta chain) with its context. Its antigen is currently unknown. The CDR3 has 15 residues. CDR1 is SGHVS, CDR2 FQNEAQ, per germline. Trimming cost V 5 bases and J 6 bases, with 17 bases left between them. Time point given: blood at routine non-recurrence follow-up after resection. No cell sorting; template was whole RNA from tumor, lung tissue or PBMC. TCRdb used MiXCR to reprocess the 5' RACE reads, holding one entry per CDR3 protein. The profile shows some 120,000 distinct CDR3 sequences, less than 15% of them singletons. This specimen comes from a study of spatial heterogeneity in lung cancer. Study background: In cases with available follow-up PBMC samples, these were sequenced at a median of approximately two years after resection. Study outcomes and limitations: Detection of ubiquitous tumor TCRs in blood was higher at resection than follow-up.

The source is a male donor with early-stage non-small cell lung cancer. The chain links TRBV7-8 to TRBJ1-5; the D gene is possibly TRBD1 (6 bases). Sequenced material: PBMCs, taken at follow-up. The CDR3 region is CASSNRDNGGQPQHF. The CDR3 nucleotides read TGTGCCAGCAGCAACCGGGACAACGGTGGTCAGCCCCAGCATTTT.